The 17 T cell receptor beta chains in this list originate from one sample, sequenced in a study of shared clonotypes between healthy human individuals. Profiling relied on immunoSEQ multiplex PCR, and the TCRdb table lists in-frame clones only, not all of them. In the table there are roughly 200,000 clones, around 63% of which are singletons. Sequences were obtained from memory CD4+ T cells sorted from blood. Subset given: CD45RA-negative fraction. These receptors came from a man aged 25 to 40 in good health.

The chain combines TRBV11-3 with TRBJ2-1, with TRBD1 identical over 7 bases. The length of the CDR3 is 16 residues. Germline V gene lookup returns CDR1 SGHNT and CDR2 YENEEA. V lost 4 bases to trimming and J lost 5 bases; unmatched junction nucleotides: 11. The CDR3 sequence is CASSSTGTVIHNEQFF. Here the CDR3 DNA reads TGTGCCAGCAGCTCCACCGGGACAGTCATCCACAATGAGCAGTTCTTC.

This chain joins TRBV6-5 and TRBJ1-5; D not resolved. V was cut by 5 bases and J by 0 bases, with 11 bases left in between. This CDR3 has 15 amino acids. Germline CDR1 MNHEY, CDR2 SVGAGI. DNA for the CDR3: TGTGCCAGCAGTAAGTCGGGTTATAGCAATCAGCCCCAGCATTTT. It specifies CASSKSGYSNQPQHF.

The gene calls are TRBV28 and TRBJ1-1, with 7 bases fitting TRBD1. The V segment lost 2 bases and the J segment 12 bases; nucleotides outside the gene matches: 12. The CDR3 contains 14 residues. From germline, CDR1 is MDHEN and CDR2 SYDVKM. Written as DNA, the CDR3 is TGTGCCAGCAGTTTAACGAACAGGGGAGTCAAGACTTTCTTT. Amino acid sequence: CASSLTNRGVKTFF.

The rearrangement joins TRBV10-3 to TRBJ2-1, with 9 positions matching TRBD2. V lost 11 bases, J lost 7 bases, and 12 bases stayed unmatched. CDR1 and CDR2 from the germline V gene are ENHRY and SYGVKD. This CDR3 is built from 14 residues. The CDR3 protein is CASGVAGVLNEQFF. The CDR3 coding sequence is TGTGCCTCGGGGGTAGCGGGAGTACTGAATGAGCAGTTCTTC.

V is TRBV11-2 and J is TRBJ2-3, with 9 bases fitting TRBD1. Per the germline V gene, CDR1 is SGHAT and CDR2 is FQNNGV. V lost 0 bases to trimming and J lost 4 bases; unmatched junction nucleotides: 5. This CDR3 has 16 residues. CDR3 coding DNA: TGTGCCAGCAGCTTAGAGGGGGACAGGGAGCCAGATACGCAGTATTTT. Encoded protein: CASSLEGDREPDTQYF.

The V gene is TRBV6-5, the J gene TRBJ1-5, with D possibly being TRBD1 (5 bases). V dropped 5 bases and J dropped 7 bases, with 15 bases sitting between them. The germline gives CDR1 MNHEY, CDR2 SVGAGI. The length of the CDR3 is 14 residues. Written as DNA, the CDR3 is TGTGCCAGCAGTGATCAGGGTAGGCAACAGCCCCAGCATTTT. This encodes CASSDQGRQQPQHF.

The chain couples TRBV10-1 to TRBJ2-7, with TRBD1 identical over 7 bases. The junction had 4 bases not matched to a gene; V was cut back by 0 bases and J by 2 bases. CDR1 is WNHNN, CDR2 SYGVQD, per germline (reference sequence). The CDR3 covers 15 residues. The CDR3 spells CASSESGDRAYEQYF. The DNA for the CDR3 is TGCGCCAGCAGTGAGTCAGGGGACAGAGCCTACGAGCAGTACTTC.

V is TRBV27 and J is TRBJ1-1; D is unclear. CDR1 and CDR2 from the germline V gene are MNHEY and SMNVEV (reference sequence). The CDR3 has 13 residues. The V and J ends lost 1 base and 6 bases respectively, with 9 bases between them. CDR3 sequence: CASSLWGSPEAFF. The CDR3 DNA follows: TGTGCCAGCAGTTTATGGGGTTCACCTGAAGCTTTCTTT.

V is TRBV9 and J is TRBJ2-1; TRBD2 aligns across 10 bases. There are 17 residues in the CDR3. With 0 bases clipped from V and 7 bases from J, the junction kept 10 bases outside the gene matches. Germline V gene data show CDR1 as SGDLS and CDR2 as YYNGEE. The CDR3 reads CASSVDPTSGMMNEQFF. The CDR3 coding sequence is TGTGCCAGCAGCGTAGACCCAACTAGCGGGATGATGAATGAGCAGTTCTTC.

This chain joins TRBV7-2 and TRBJ2-3; 12 nucleotides line up with TRBD2. Germline V gene sequence: CDR1 SGHTA, CDR2 FQGNSA. V lost 5 bases to trimming and J lost 4 bases; unmatched junction nucleotides: 10. The CDR3 has 17 amino acids. The CDR3 coding sequence is TGTGCCAGCAGCCGTAGGACTAGCGGGATTTCAGCAGATACGCAGTATTTT. Residues: CASSRRTSGISADTQYF.

This clone has just a few counts. The J gene is TRBJ1-2, the V gene TRBV4-3; the match to TRBD1 covers 8 bases. The CDR3 has 17 residues. Trimming took 0 bases from V and 4 from J; bases not matched to a gene: 10. Germline values: CDR1 LGHNA, CDR2 YSLEER. CDR3 nucleotides: TGCGCCAGCAGCCAAGATCAGAAAGGTGGGACAGGCTATGGCTACACCTTC. Amino acids: CASSQDQKGGTGYGYTF.

The table lists this clone with a few counts. This sequence joins TRBV7-2 and TRBJ1-5; weak D call: TRBD1 (6 bases). There are 14 residues in the CDR3. Germline CDR1 is SGHTA and CDR2 is FQGNSA. Trimming stripped 1 base from V and 2 bases from J, with 6 bases between. Here the CDR3 DNA reads TGTGCCAGCAGCTTAGGGACAGGCAATCAGCCCCAGCATTTT. This gives the protein CASSLGTGNQPQHF.

The chain uses TRBV18 and TRBJ2-1; no definite D call. The CDR3 is made up of 13 amino acids. Trimming took 2 bases from V and 7 from J, leaving 9 bases between them. Germline lookup yields CDR1 KGHSH and CDR2 LQKENI. CDR3 region: CASSPKSGNEQFF. CDR3 bases: TGTGCCAGCTCACCAAAGTCTGGGAATGAGCAGTTCTTC.

DNA of the CDR3: TGTGCCAGCAGCTTAGGGGACAGGGGAAACTATGGCTACACCTTC. Translated, it gives CASSLGDRGNYGYTF. The chain couples TRBV7-6 to TRBJ1-2, with 10 bases lining up with TRBD1. CDR3 length equals 15 residues. The trim removed 1 base at V and 2 bases at J, leaving 1 base unmatched. CDR1 and CDR2 from the germline V gene are SGHVS and FNYEAQ.

The gene calls are TRBV29-1 and TRBJ2-7, with 7 positions matching TRBD1. Germline lookup yields CDR1 SQVTM and CDR2 ANQGSEA. The ends lost 8 bases at V and 3 bases at J; junction bases unmatched: 7. The CDR3 loop spans 12 amino acids. The CDR3 DNA reads as TGCAGCCAGACAGGGCATGTCTACGAGCAGTACTTC. Translated: CSQTGHVYEQYF.

V is TRBV10-3 and J is TRBJ2-3, with D possibly being TRBD2 (5 bases). The CDR3 has 13 amino acids. The germline gives CDR1 ENHRY, CDR2 SYGVKD. The V end lost 11 bases, the J end lost 4 bases, and 16 bases lay between the germline ends. The CDR3 here is CASNGGYPDTQYF. The CDR3 bases are TGTGCCTCCAACGGCGGGTACCCAGATACGCAGTATTTT.

This chain joins TRBV5-8 and TRBJ1-5; possibly TRBD1 for D (5 bases). V lost 0 bases, J lost 6 bases, and 13 bases lay in between. Germline assignment: CDR1 SGHTS and CDR2 YDEGEE. The CDR3 runs 15 residues. DNA for the CDR3: TGTGCCAGCAGCTTGGGGACCTGGGGGAGTCAGCCCCAGCATTTT. This encodes CASSLGTWGSQPQHF. Variable domain in full (rest from reference TRBV5-8 and TRBJ1-5): EAGVTQSPTHLIKTRGQQATLRCSPISGHTSVYWYQQALGLGLQFLLWYDEGEERNRGNFPPRFSGRQFPNYSSELNVNALELEDSALYLCASSLGTWGSQPQHFGDGTRLSIL.